Described below is a single TCR beta chain sequence and its context. As yet, its antigen is unknown. The V end was cut by 7 bases, the J end by 6 bases, with 18 bases between. This CDR3 contains 14 residues. CDR1 and CDR2 (germline): MNHNY, SVGAGI (reference sequence). The assay was immunoSEQ multiplex PCR, and TCRdb's table has in-frame clones only and misses some. The sample yields some 30,000 clones, 70% to 90% seen once. The data belong to a study of T cell responses to AZD1222 COVID-19 vaccine. Study findings and constraints: The donors showed a predominance of white British ancestry and of females, with possible underestimation of clonal diversity. With dominance at 160-218 and 743-854, vaccine-associated CD4 TCRs spanned spike. Rises in breadth and depth of Spike-specific TCRs came after two AZD1222 doses.

This specimen consisted of peripheral blood, obtained 28 days after the second AZD1222 dose. The chain employs TRBV6-6 and TRBJ1-2, with D unclear. The sequence derives from an adult who received the AZD1222 COVID-19 vaccine. The CDR3 region is CASTQRPLADGYTF. CDR3 nucleotides: TGTGCCAGCACCCAGAGACCGTTAGCAGATGGCTACACCTTC.